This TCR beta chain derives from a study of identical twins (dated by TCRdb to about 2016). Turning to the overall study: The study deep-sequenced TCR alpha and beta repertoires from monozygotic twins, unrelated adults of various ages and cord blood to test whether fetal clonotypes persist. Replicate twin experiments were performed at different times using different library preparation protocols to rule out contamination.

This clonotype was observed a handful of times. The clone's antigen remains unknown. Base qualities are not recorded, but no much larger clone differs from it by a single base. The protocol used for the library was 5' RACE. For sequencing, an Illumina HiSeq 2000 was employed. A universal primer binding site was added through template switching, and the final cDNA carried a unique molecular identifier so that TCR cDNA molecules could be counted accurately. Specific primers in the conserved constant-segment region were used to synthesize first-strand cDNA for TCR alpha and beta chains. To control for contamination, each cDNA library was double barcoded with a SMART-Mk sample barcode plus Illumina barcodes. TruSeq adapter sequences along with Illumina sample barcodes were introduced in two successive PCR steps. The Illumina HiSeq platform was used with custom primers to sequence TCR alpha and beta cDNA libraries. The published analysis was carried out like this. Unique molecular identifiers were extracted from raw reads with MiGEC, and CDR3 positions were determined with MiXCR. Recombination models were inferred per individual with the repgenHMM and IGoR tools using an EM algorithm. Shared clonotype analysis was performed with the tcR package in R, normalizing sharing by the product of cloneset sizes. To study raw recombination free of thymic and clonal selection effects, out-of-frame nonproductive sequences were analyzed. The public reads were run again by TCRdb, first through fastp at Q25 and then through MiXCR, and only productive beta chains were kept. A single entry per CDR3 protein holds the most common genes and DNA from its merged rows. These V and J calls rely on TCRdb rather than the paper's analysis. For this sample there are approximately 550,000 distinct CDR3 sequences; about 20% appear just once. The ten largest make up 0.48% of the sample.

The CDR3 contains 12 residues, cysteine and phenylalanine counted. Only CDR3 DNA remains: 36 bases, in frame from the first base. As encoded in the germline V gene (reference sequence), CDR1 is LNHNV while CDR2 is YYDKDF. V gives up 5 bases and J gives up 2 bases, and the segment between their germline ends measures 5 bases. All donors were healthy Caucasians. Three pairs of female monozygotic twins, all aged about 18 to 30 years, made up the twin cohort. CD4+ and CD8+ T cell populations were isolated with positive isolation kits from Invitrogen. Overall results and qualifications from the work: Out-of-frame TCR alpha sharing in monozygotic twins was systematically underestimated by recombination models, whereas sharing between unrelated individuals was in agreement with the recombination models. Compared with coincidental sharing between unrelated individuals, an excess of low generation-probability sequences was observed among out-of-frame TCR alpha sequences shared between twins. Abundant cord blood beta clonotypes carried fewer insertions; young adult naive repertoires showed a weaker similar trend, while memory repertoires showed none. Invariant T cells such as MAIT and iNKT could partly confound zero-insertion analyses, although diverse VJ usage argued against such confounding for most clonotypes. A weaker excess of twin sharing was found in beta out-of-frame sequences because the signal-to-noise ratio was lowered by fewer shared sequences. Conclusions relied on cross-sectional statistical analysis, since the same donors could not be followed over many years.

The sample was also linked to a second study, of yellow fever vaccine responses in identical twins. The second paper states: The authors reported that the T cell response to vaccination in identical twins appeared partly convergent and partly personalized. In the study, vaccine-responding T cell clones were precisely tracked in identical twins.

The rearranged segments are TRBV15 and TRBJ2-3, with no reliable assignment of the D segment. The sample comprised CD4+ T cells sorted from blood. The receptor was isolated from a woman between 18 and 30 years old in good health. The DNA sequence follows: TGTGCCACCAGCCGCCTCACAGATACGCAGTATTTT. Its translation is CATSRLTDTQYF. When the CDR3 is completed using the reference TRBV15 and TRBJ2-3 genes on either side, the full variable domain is DAMVIQNPRYQVTQFGKPVTLSCSQTLNHNVMYWYQQKSSQAPKLLFHYYDKDFNNEADTPDNFQSRRPNTSFCFLDIRSPGLGDTAMYLCATSRLTDTQYFGPGTRLTVL.